The sequence of this TCR beta chain was determined in a study of cytomegalovirus exposure and HLA in healthy donors. Findings and caveats of the study: Later analysis identified several of the most significant clusters that appeared linked to common viral pathogens.

This PCR relied on a set of 60 Vbeta primers and 13 Jbeta primers. Assay used: immunoSEQ multiplex PCR; TCRdb lists only in-frame clones, some missing. The sample holds approximately 200,000 clones, 81% seen once. The CDR3 has 15 amino acids. The germline CDR1 and CDR2 sequences are SGHRS and YFSETQ. The junction had 7 bases not matched to a gene; V was cut back by 2 bases and J by 4 bases. In its sample, this clone was seen once. The antigen is undetermined. The J gene is TRBJ2-5, the V gene TRBV5-1; TRBD2 matches 8 bases. Sequenced: PBMCs. The receptor's source is a woman between 18 and 29 years old in good health and CMV-seropositive. The CDR3 DNA is TGCGCCAGCAGCTTAGGAACTAGCGGTCTAGAGACCCAGTACTTC. As protein: CASSLGTSGLETQYF.